This record looks at one T cell receptor (beta chain) sequence and its context. A read error may account for a junction end that differs from germline. Germline CDR1 reads MNHEY; CDR2 reads SVGAGI. This CDR3 comprises 16 residues. These data belong to a study of tumor-infiltrating lymphocytes in primary liver carcinoma. Study background: Male and female patients aged 30 to 69 years made up the cohort.

Reverse transcription of roughly 0.45 ug total RNA with a constant-region primer produced TCR beta cDNA. Libraries covering TCR beta were generated through three nested multiplex PCR rounds (using a slightly modified ARM-PCR). The first two PCR rounds used TRBV1-TRBV30 primers with a Cbeta primer, 9 to 10 cycles each. One entry per CDR3 protein, called by TCRdb with MiXCR from the multiplex PCR reads. There are approximately 340,000 distinct CDR3 sequences in the sample; roughly 61% occur only once, and approximately 5.9% lies in the top ten. Blood RNA was derived from unsorted whole blood, and germline DNA was extracted too.

The V and J genes are TRBV6-5 and TRBJ2-7, with 10 bases matching TRBD2. Sequenced input: peripheral blood. The sequence was collected from a man in his forties with primary liver carcinoma and hepatitis B virus infection. The CDR3 region has the DNA TGTGCTAGCAGTTCCCGTACTACAGCGGGAGGGCCCGAGCTGTACTTC. It translates to CASSSRTTAGGPELYF.